The 21 T cell receptor beta chains in this list originate from one sample, sequenced in a study of human T cells and chemical hapten exposure. From the RACE reads, TCRdb called clonotypes with MiXCR, one entry per CDR3 protein. Altogether 75,000 to 100,000 distinct CDR3 sequences are present, about 9.3% being singletons, with the ten largest covering about 2%. The sample's time point: patch test 2, 6 weeks after DPC sensitization. Treatment given: therapeutic diphenylcyclopropenone sensitization with weekly scalp DPC. This specimen was whole blood, taken in connection with sensitization to the hapten diphenylcyclopropenone (DPC). These receptors were collected from a woman in her 40s with alopecia areata. Some clones in this sample may be carry-over from other donors' samples.

This clonotype was seen at least ten times. V gene TRBV18 combines with J gene TRBJ1-1; D not resolved. Trimming removed 8 bases from V and 3 bases from J, with 16 bases in between. CDR1 and CDR2 (germline): KGHSH, LQKENI. This CDR3 region has 14 residues. CDR3 amino acids: CASLAGIRDTEAFF. DNA for the CDR3: TGTGCCAGCCTGGCCGGGATTAGGGACACTGAAGCTTTCTTT.

The chain has TRBV5-5 and TRBJ1-1; D is ambiguous. Trimming shortened V by 1 base and J by 2 bases, and 9 bases separated the two germline ends. CDR3 length equals 14 residues. Germline values: CDR1 SGHKS, CDR2 YYEKEE (reference sequence). The CDR3: CASSLWGANTEAFF. The CDR3, as DNA: TGTGCCAGCAGCTTGTGGGGAGCTAACACTGAAGCTTTCTTT. The whole variable domain, filled in from reference TRBV5-5 and TRBJ1-1, reads DAGVTQSPTHLIKTRGQQVTLRCSPISGHKSVSWYQQVLGQGPQFIFQYYEKEERGRGNFPDRFSARQFPNYSSELNVNALLLGDSALYLCASSLWGANTEAFFGQGTRLTVV.

This clonotype was seen repeatedly, ten times or more. The gene calls are TRBV7-8 and TRBJ1-5; D ambiguous. This CDR3 has 13 residues. The ends were cut back, 2 bases at V and 4 bases at J, with 6 bases in the middle. The germline V gene has CDR1 SGHVS and CDR2 FQNEAQ. The DNA of the CDR3 is TGTGCCAGCAGCTTAATGGGGAATCAGCCCCAGCATTTT. Residues: CASSLMGNQPQHF. The variable domain in full, with the rest retrieved from reference TRBV7-8 and TRBJ1-5, is GAGVSQSPRYKVAKRGQDVALRCDPISGHVSLFWYQQALGQGPEFLTYFQNEAQLDKSGLPSDRFFAERPEGSVSTLKIQRTQQEDSAVYLCASSLMGNQPQHFGDGTRLSIL.

This clonotype showed up just a few times. The CDR3 DNA sequence: TGTGCCAGCACCCGGGGAGGCATTCAGTACTTC. Translation gives CASTRGGIQYF. The J gene is TRBJ2-4, the V gene TRBV28; perhaps TRBD2 as D (6 bases). Germline CDR1 is MDHEN and CDR2 is SYDVKM. Trimming left V 7 bases short and J 9 bases short, with 10 bases between. This CDR3 has 11 amino acids.

In its sample, this clonotype was seen many times. V is TRBV20-1 and J is TRBJ2-1, with 11 bases identical to TRBD2. Germline V CDR1 and CDR2: DFQATT, SNEGSKA (reference sequence). This CDR3 is built from 15 residues. After removal of 3 bases from V and 2 bases from J, the junction contained 3 bases not matched to a gene. CDR3 loop: CSARRLAGTYNEQFF. Written as DNA, the CDR3 is TGCAGTGCTAGGAGACTAGCGGGAACCTACAATGAGCAGTTCTTC.

This clonotype showed up many times. The J gene is TRBJ2-2, the V gene TRBV7-9; D call uncertain. Trimming pared 4 bases from V and 3 bases from J, leaving 9 bases between. The CDR3 is made up of 14 amino acids. Germline CDR1 SEHNR, CDR2 FQNEAQ (reference sequence). CDR3 sequence: CASSSDPYTGELFF. In DNA form, the CDR3 reads TGTGCCAGCAGCTCTGACCCGTACACCGGGGAGCTGTTTTTT.

There are many counts of this clonotype. The chain joins TRBV7-8 to TRBJ2-7; D gene ambiguous. Germline CDR1 and CDR2: SGHVS and FQNEAQ. The CDR3 runs 11 residues. The V end lost 3 bases, the J end lost 3 bases, and 3 bases lay between the germline ends. CDR3 loop: CASSFDYEQYF. CDR3 coding DNA: TGTGCCAGCAGCTTCGACTACGAGCAGTACTTC.

The chain couples TRBV20-1 to TRBJ2-7; TRBD2 matches at 9 bases. CDR1 and CDR2 (germline): DFQATT, SNEGSKA (reference sequence). This CDR3 has 16 residues. The V segment lost 0 bases and the J segment 3 bases; nucleotides outside the gene matches: 9. Written as DNA, the CDR3 is TGCAGTGCTAGAGATACGGCTAGCGGGATACTCTACGAGCAGTACTTC. This encodes CSARDTASGILYEQYF.

This clonotype was recorded at least ten times. The rearrangement uses TRBV20-1 and TRBJ1-2; D is possibly TRBD1 (5 bases). The length of the CDR3 is 12 residues. Germline CDR1 is DFQATT and CDR2 is SNEGSKA (reference sequence). Trimming removed 5 bases from V and 8 bases from J, with 15 bases in between. The CDR3: CSAPLDSMGYTF. Here the CDR3 DNA reads TGCAGTGCTCCCCTAGACAGTATGGGCTACACCTTC.

With regard to this clonotype: Being one base from a much bigger clone, this may be a read error. The rearrangement joins TRBV28 to TRBJ1-6; possibly TRBD1 for D (5 bases). This CDR3 region has 15 residues. Germline-derived CDR1 and CDR2 are MDHEN and SYDVKM. This CDR3 reads CANSLRGSLNSPLHF. In DNA form, the CDR3 reads TGTGCCAACAGTTTAAGGGGTAGTCTGAATTCACCCCTCCACTTT.

The J gene is TRBJ2-5, the V gene TRBV21-1; TRBD1, as called in the table, went unchecked against the DNA. TRBV21-1 represents a pseudogene. This CDR3 has 18 amino acids. CDR3 loop: CASRDKSPGQRSDRTQYF. In nucleotides, the CDR3 is TGTGCCAGCAGGGATAAGTCCCCGGGCCAAAGGAGTGATAGGACCCAGTACTTC.

This clonotype was seen many times. DNA of the CDR3: TGCAGCGTTCAAAGGGGGGGCACCGGGGAGCTGTTTTTT. Its protein product is CSVQRGGTGELFF. The chain couples TRBV29-1 to TRBJ2-2; the D gene is possibly TRBD2 (7 bases). Germline V lookup: CDR1 SQVTM, CDR2 ANQGSEA. This CDR3 is built from 13 residues. V lost 5 bases, J lost 4 bases, and 11 bases lay in between.

This clonotype has more than one count but fewer than ten. The chain links TRBV5-1 to TRBJ2-7; D uncertain. Trimming removed 4 bases from V and 0 bases from J, with 11 bases in between. Germline CDR1 reads SGHRS; CDR2 reads YFSETQ. There are 14 residues in the CDR3. CDR3 region: CASSQASSSYEQYF. As DNA, the CDR3 is TGCGCCAGCAGCCAGGCCTCATCCTCCTACGAGCAGTACTTC.

The genes are TRBV6-1 and TRBJ1-6; possible D gene TRBD1, 6 bases. This CDR3 region has 15 residues. V lost 1 base and J lost 7, with 11 bases in between. The germline V gene has CDR1 MNHNS and CDR2 SASEGT. The CDR3 loop reads CASSEGGGGNSPLHF. The CDR3 DNA reads as TGTGCCAGCAGTGAAGGCGGAGGGGGGAATTCACCCCTCCACTTT.

J is TRBJ1-1 and V is TRBV28, with a tentative D call TRBD1 (5 bases). Germline CDR1 MDHEN, CDR2 SYDVKM. V was shortened by 4 bases and J by 5 bases, with 14 bases between the two germline ends. CDR3 size: 14 residues. The CDR3 bases are TGTGCCAGCAGTTACCGGGCCGGGGGGACTGAAGCTTTCTTT. It codes for CASSYRAGGTEAFF.

This chain joins TRBV5-4 and TRBJ1-2, with a weak D call TRBD1 (6 bases). Looked up from germline, CDR1 is SGHNT and CDR2 is YYREEE (reference sequence). The V and J ends lost 3 bases and 2 bases respectively, with 11 bases between them. This CDR3 is built from 14 residues. The DNA of the CDR3 is TGTGCCAGCAGCTCAGGACAGAGAAACTATGGCTACACCTTC. As protein: CASSSGQRNYGYTF.

This clonotype has a handful of counts. This chain uses TRBV28 with TRBJ2-1; the D is unclear. The germline CDR1 and CDR2 sequences are MDHEN and SYDVKM. The V end lost 7 bases, the J end lost 4 bases, and 8 bases lay between the germline ends. The CDR3 has 12 amino acids. The CDR3 DNA is TGTGCCAGCACTCTTCGGTACAATGAGCAGTTCTTC. Protein sequence: CASTLRYNEQFF.

This clonotype was seen a few times. The chain recombines TRBV25-1 with TRBJ2-2; 10 nucleotides match TRBD2. The germline gives CDR1 MGHDK, CDR2 SYGVNS. The CDR3 length is 17 residues. With V trimmed by 4 bases and J by 3 bases, 8 bases remained unmatched. CDR3 residues: CASSVASGRGDTGELFF. In nucleotides, the CDR3 is TGTGCCAGCAGTGTAGCTAGCGGGAGAGGTGACACCGGGGAGCTGTTTTTT.

In this sample, this clonotype turned up a few times. This chain joins TRBV5-1 and TRBJ2-1, with D perhaps being TRBD1 or TRBD2 (6 bases each). In germline, CDR1 is SGHRS, CDR2 YFSETQ. The ends were cut back, 3 bases at V and 7 bases at J, with 14 bases in the middle. This CDR3 has 14 amino acids. In DNA form, the CDR3 reads TGCGCCAGCAGCTCGGCCAGGGGAGGAAATGAGCAGTTCTTC. Translating it yields CASSSARGGNEQFF.

The chain recombines TRBV6-5 with TRBJ2-7; maybe TRBD1 (6 bases). V lost 5 bases, J lost 6 bases, and 14 bases lay in between. The CDR3 runs to 13 residues. Per germline, CDR1 MNHEY and CDR2 SVGAGI. As DNA, the CDR3 is TGTGCCAGCAGTCCACAGGGCCGAAGCGAGCAGTACTTC. Translating gives CASSPQGRSEQYF.

This clonotype occurred many times. The chain has TRBV25-1 and TRBJ2-5; D is uncertain. The CDR3 is made up of 15 amino acids. Germline CDR1 and CDR2: MGHDK and SYGVNS. Trimming pared 0 bases from V and 2 bases from J, leaving 10 bases between. CDR3 amino acids: CASSEYGTAQETQYF. In nucleotides, the CDR3 is TGTGCCAGCAGTGAATATGGTACAGCGCAAGAGACCCAGTACTTC. Full variable domain (rest looked up from reference TRBV25-1 and TRBJ2-5): EADIYQTPRYLVIGTGKKITLECSQTMGHDKMYWYQQDPGMELHLIHYSYGVNSTEKGDLSSESTVSRIRTEHFPLTLESARPSHTSQYLCASSEYGTAQETQYFGPGTRLLVL.